These 10 T cell receptor beta chains share one sample of origin, sequenced in a study of blood T cells in healthy people across ages (dated by TCRdb to between 2015 and 2017). The library came from 5' RACE. These reads were obtained on an Illumina HiSeq 2500. The second PCR ran for roughly 7 to 11 cycles and used a J-beta primer mix along with a sample-barcoded 5' primer. The raw public reads went through TCRdb reprocessing: fastp at Q25, MiXCR clone calling, in-frame beta chains kept. Every CDR3 protein is listed once, alongside the most common genes and DNA of its rows. This sample holds about 830,000 distinct CDR3 sequences; 55% to 70% were observed only once. The ten largest clonotypes hold roughly 20% of the sample. The sample comprised blood. These receptors originate from a man aged 25 to 45 in good health.

This clonotype has more than one count but fewer than ten. This chain uses TRBV29-1 with TRBJ1-2; TRBD1 aligns across 8 bases. The J segment lost 10 bases and the V segment lost 7 bases, leaving 17 bases of the junction unmatched. This CDR3 is built from 14 residues. In germline, CDR1 is SQVTM, CDR2 ANQGSEA. CDR3 amino acids: CSADHRDRGGDYTF. The CDR3 DNA sequence: TGCAGCGCTGACCACCGCGACAGGGGAGGGGACTACACCTTC.

This chain links TRBV7-9 with TRBJ1-1; D not certain. Trimming cost V 5 bases and J 8 bases, with 12 bases left between them. CDR3 length: 12 amino acids. Looked up from germline, CDR1 is SEHNR and CDR2 is FQNEAQ (reference sequence). The CDR3, as DNA: TGTGCCAGCAGCGGGAAGGGTTTAGAAGCTTTCTTT. Residues: CASSGKGLEAFF.

This sequence joins TRBV7-9 and TRBJ2-5; tentatively, D is TRBD1 (6 bases). Trimming left V 5 bases short and J 2 bases short, with 12 bases between. CDR1 and CDR2 (germline): SEHNR, FQNEAQ (reference sequence). The CDR3 covers 14 residues. The CDR3 DNA reads as TGTGCCAGCAGCGAACAGGGCAGTCAAGAGACCCAGTACTTC. It specifies CASSEQGSQETQYF.

The chain employs TRBV12-3 or TRBV12-4 and TRBJ2-3; D may be TRBD1 (6 bases). Trimming cost V 5 bases and J 6 bases, with 18 bases left between them. The CDR3 consists of 15 residues. Here the CDR3 reads CASSLNRVRWDTQYF. As DNA, the CDR3 is TGTGCCAGCAGTCTCAACAGGGTCCGATGGGATACGCAGTATTTT.

This clonotype was detected once. CDR3 protein: CASSQISDGYTF. DNA for the CDR3: TGTGCCAGCAGCCAAATCTCGGATGGCTACACCTTC. This chain connects TRBV3-1 to TRBJ1-2; D is undetermined. CDR3 length: 12 amino acids. Trimming shortened V by 2 bases and J by 6 bases, and 7 bases separated the two germline ends. Germline V gene lookup returns CDR1 LGHDT and CDR2 YNNKEL (reference sequence).

The chain joins TRBV28 to TRBJ1-6, with D tentatively TRBD1 (5 bases). Germline lookup yields CDR1 MDHEN and CDR2 SYDVKM. Trimming removed 6 bases at V and 5 bases at J, with 11 bases between. This CDR3 spans 14 amino acids. The CDR3 nucleotides are TGTGCCAGCAGCGGGACGGTTGATAATTCACCCCTCCACTTT. Translated: CASSGTVDNSPLHF.

J is TRBJ2-5 and V is TRBV20-1, with 9 nucleotides matching TRBD1. CDR3 length equals 13 residues. Germline loops: CDR1 DFQATT, CDR2 SNEGSKA (reference sequence). Trimming cost V 5 bases and J 5 bases; bases outside gene matches: 6. CDR3 DNA sequence: TGCAGTGCTCAACAGGGGGCAGGGGAGACCCAGTACTTC. Protein: CSAQQGAGETQYF.

This clonotype occurred a few times. The chain combines TRBV29-1 with TRBJ2-6, with a tentative D call TRBD2 (5 bases). The V gene lost 6 bases and the J gene lost 2 bases, with 14 bases spanning the gap. The germline gives CDR1 SQVTM, CDR2 ANQGSEA. This CDR3 has 15 amino acids. The CDR3 loop is CSVRSRVAGANVLTF. The CDR3 nucleotides are TGCAGCGTCCGTTCGAGGGTAGCTGGGGCCAACGTCCTGACTTTC.

The chain is built from TRBV20-1 and TRBJ2-1; D might be TRBD1 (6 bases). Gene TRBJ2-7 matches the end of the DNA better, so the J call may be wrong. Germline V lookup: CDR1 DFQATT, CDR2 SNEGSKA (reference sequence). The CDR3 has 14 amino acids. CDR3 in amino acids: CSAQYRTAPYEQYF. CDR3 coding DNA: TGCAGTGCTCAATATCGGACAGCACCCTACGAGCAGTACTTC.

This chain joins TRBV4-3 and TRBJ2-6; perhaps TRBD1 as D (6 bases). Germline V CDR1 and CDR2: LGHNA, YSLEER. The CDR3 sequence is 17 residues long. V was clipped by 0 bases and J by 4 bases, with 13 bases between them. CDR3 protein: CASSQDWGTTGANVLTF. CDR3 nucleotides: TGCGCCAGCAGCCAAGATTGGGGGACAACCGGGGCCAACGTCCTGACTTTC.